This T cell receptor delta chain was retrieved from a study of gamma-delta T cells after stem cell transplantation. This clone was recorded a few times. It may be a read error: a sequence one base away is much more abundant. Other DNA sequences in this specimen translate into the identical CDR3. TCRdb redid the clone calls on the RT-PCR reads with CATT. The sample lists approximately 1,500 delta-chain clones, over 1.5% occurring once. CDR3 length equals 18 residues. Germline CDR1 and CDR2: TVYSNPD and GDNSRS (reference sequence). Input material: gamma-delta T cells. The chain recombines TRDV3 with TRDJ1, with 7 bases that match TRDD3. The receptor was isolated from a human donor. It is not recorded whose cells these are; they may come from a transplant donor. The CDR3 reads CASTVGTGDPDDTDKLIF. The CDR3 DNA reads TGTGCCTCCACGGTGGGTACTGGGGACCCCGATGACACTGATAAACTCATCTTT.